This TCR beta chain was identified in a study of blood T cell repertoires in COVID-19. Assay used: immunoSEQ multiplex PCR; TCRdb lists only in-frame clones, some missing. The sample lists approximately 280,000 clones; around 85% were seen once. This clone was counted a single time. From germline, CDR1 is LGHDT and CDR2 YNNKEL (reference sequence). The CDR3 spans 15 residues. V was clipped by 3 bases and J by 5 bases, with 13 bases between them. The clonotype was recovered from a woman aged 45-60 years who had recovered from COVID-19. The chain combines TRBV3-1 (or the pseudogene TRBV3-2) with TRBJ1-4; a weak D match, TRBD1 (6 bases). The sample consisted of PBMCs or T cells enriched from blood (not recorded which). In nucleotides, the CDR3 is TGTGCCAGCAGCCAGTTGACAGGATTGAATGAAAAACTGTTTTTT. It codes for CASSQLTGLNEKLFF.